This T cell receptor (beta chain) was documented in a study of blood T cell repertoires in COVID-19. Study overall: Some COVID-19 samples were acute and others convalescent; all came from the United States, Italy and Spain. From T cells, B-cell-depleted T cells, or PBMCs came the material, which was cDNA or gDNA.

Per the study methods: Reference gene primers were amplified, and this amplification served to estimate nucleated cell counts. The data were produced by immunoSEQ multiplex PCR, yet TCRdb's version contains in-frame clones alone and is incomplete. V and J calls and clone size follow that table, whereas D and trimming were derived from the DNA. The data contain 130,000 or so clones, 88% of them singletons. Specimen: peripheral blood. The clonotype originates from a man aged 65 to 85 with active COVID-19.

The CDR3 sequence is CASSVDGSGTQYF. CDR3 coding DNA: TGTGCCAGCAGCGTAGATGGTAGCGGTACGCAGTATTTT. This sequence joins TRBV9 and TRBJ2-3; tentatively, D is TRBD2 (6 bases). This CDR3 region has 13 residues. Germline V CDR1 and CDR2: SGDLS, YYNGEE. Trimming pared 0 bases from V and 8 bases from J, leaving 10 bases between.